The 31 T cell receptor beta chains listed next were all sequenced from one sample in a study of cytomegalovirus exposure and HLA in healthy donors. Only in-frame clones appear in the TCRdb table, and some are missing; sequencing was by immunoSEQ multiplex PCR. The data hold over 250,000 clones, with around 85% observed a single time. Material for sequencing was PBMCs. Receptor source: a woman under 30 in good health and CMV-seronegative.

This chain links TRBV29-1 with TRBJ2-2, with 7 bases fitting TRBD1. Germline CDR1 and CDR2: SQVTM and ANQGSEA. V dropped 5 bases and J dropped 2; count of bases not matched to a gene: 8. The CDR3 extends over 15 amino acids. The CDR3 sequence: CSVSLDRDNTGELFF. The CDR3 DNA sequence: TGCAGCGTTTCCCTCGACAGGGACAACACCGGGGAGCTGTTTTTT.

The J gene is TRBJ2-5, the V gene TRBV4-1; D ambiguous. V was shortened by 1 base and J by 4 bases, with 16 bases between the two germline ends. CDR3 size: 16 residues. Germline V CDR1 and CDR2: MGHRA, YSYEKL. The CDR3 nucleotides read TGCGCCAGCAGCCAAGGCGGTTTAAGCGAGATAGAGACCCAGTACTTC. This codes for CASSQGGLSEIETQYF.

This clone came up once. The chain has TRBV2 and TRBJ2-2; 9 nucleotides align to TRBD2. Losses at the gene ends were 6 bases for V and 1 base for J; bases not matched to a gene: 6. Germline V gene data show CDR1 as SNHLY and CDR2 as FYNNEI. This CDR3 is built from 16 residues. CDR3 nucleotides: TGTGCCAGCAGCCCCCAAGCGGGGGGGAACACCGGGGAGCTGTTTTTT. It translates to CASSPQAGGNTGELFF.

The chain is built from TRBV5-6 and TRBJ1-2; the D gene is possibly TRBD1 (6 bases). The V end lost 4 bases, the J end lost 4 bases, and 14 bases lay between the germline ends. Germline V gene lookup returns CDR1 SGHDT and CDR2 YYEEEE. The length of the CDR3 is 14 residues. The CDR3 region is CASSPPDSSYGYTF. DNA for the CDR3: TGTGCCAGCAGCCCCCCGGACAGCTCCTATGGCTACACCTTC.

The chain recombines TRBV27 with TRBJ2-3; 7 bases are shared with TRBD2. The CDR3 length is 16 residues. After removal of 5 bases from V and 0 bases from J, the junction contained 8 bases not matched to a gene. CDR1 MNHEY and CDR2 SMNVEV come from the germline V gene (reference sequence). The CDR3 DNA is TGTGCCAGCAGTCTGTTGCGTAGCGGGAGCACAGATACGCAGTATTTT. It encodes CASSLLRSGSTDTQYF.

The gene calls are TRBV11-2 and TRBJ1-1; 7 bases are a match to TRBD1. The V gene end was trimmed by 1 base and the J gene end by 2 bases; junction bases not matched to a gene: 7. The CDR3 sequence is 16 residues long. Germline CDR1 SGHAT, CDR2 FQNNGV. The CDR3 DNA reads as TGTGCCAGCAGCTTAGGACAGGGCGACGTAAACACTGAAGCTTTCTTT. As protein: CASSLGQGDVNTEAFF.

The gene calls are TRBV27 and TRBJ1-1; perhaps TRBD1 as D (6 bases). CDR1 and CDR2 from the germline V gene are MNHEY and SMNVEV (reference sequence). V lost 4 bases, J lost 5 bases, and 17 bases lay in between. This CDR3 spans 15 amino acids. The CDR3, as DNA: TGTGCCAGCAGTTACACGTTGGGGGCGGAGACTGAAGCTTTCTTT. This encodes CASSYTLGAETEAFF.

This chain uses TRBV2 with TRBJ2-7, with D possibly being TRBD2 (6 bases). The germline V gene encodes CDR1 SNHLY and CDR2 FYNNEI. Deletions cut 3 bases from V and 4 bases from J, with 19 bases between. The CDR3 sequence is 16 residues long. The CDR3 DNA follows: TGTGCCAGCAGTGAGTTTTATCGCACTAGCAGATACGAGCAGTACTTC. Its translation: CASSEFYRTSRYEQYF.

The rearrangement uses TRBV29-1 and TRBJ1-4; D is undetermined. V lost 5 bases, J lost 4 bases, and 11 bases lay in between. In germline, CDR1 is SQVTM, CDR2 ANQGSEA. This CDR3 region has 13 residues. Written as DNA, the CDR3 is TGCAGCGTTTACACATCGGGTAATGAAAAACTGTTTTTT. It yields the protein CSVYTSGNEKLFF.

V is TRBV5-1 and J is TRBJ2-1, with TRBD2 matching over 10 bases. The germline CDR1 and CDR2 sequences are SGHRS and YFSETQ. CDR3 length: 15 amino acids. Trimming removed 2 bases from V and 7 bases from J; junction bases left unmatched: 6. CDR3 sequence reads: CASSFRAGGSNEQFF. In DNA form, the CDR3 reads TGCGCCAGCAGCTTTAGAGCGGGAGGGTCGAATGAGCAGTTCTTC.

The rearrangement joins TRBV11-2 to TRBJ2-7, with D maybe TRBD1 (7 bases). The CDR3 is 15 amino acids. The V end lost 2 bases, the J end lost 4 bases, and 15 bases lay between the germline ends. Germline lookup yields CDR1 SGHAT and CDR2 FQNNGV. CDR3 in DNA: TGTGCCAGCAGCTTACGCGGGACAGATTTATACGAGCAGTACTTC. Translating gives CASSLRGTDLYEQYF.

The genes are TRBV6-4 and TRBJ1-1; a possible D gene is TRBD1 (6 bases). The germline V gene encodes CDR1 MRHNA and CDR2 SNTAGT. Trimming shortened V by 0 bases and J by 2 bases, and 10 bases separated the two germline ends. The CDR3 runs 15 residues. CDR3 protein: CASSDSRTANTEAFF. The CDR3 DNA is TGTGCCAGCAGTGACTCGAGGACAGCAAACACTGAAGCTTTCTTT.

The chain uses TRBV4-2 and TRBJ2-6; 8 positions agree with TRBD2. The CDR3 runs 18 residues. Germline V gene sequence: CDR1 LGHNA, CDR2 YNFKEQ. Germline trimming cut 1 base from V and 0 bases from J; bases unmatched to any gene: 5. The CDR3, as DNA: TGTGCCAGCAGCCAAGTGGGCGGGGGGAGCTCTGGGGCCAACGTCCTGACTTTC. It translates to CASSQVGGGSSGANVLTF.

The chain recombines TRBV4-1 with TRBJ2-7; 10 bases match TRBD1. V was clipped by 3 bases and J by 3 bases; unmatched bases: 8. Germline V CDR1 and CDR2: MGHRA, YSYEKL. The CDR3 length is 16 residues. DNA of the CDR3: TGCGCCAGCAGCCAGGTCCCGGGACAGGGGTACTACGAGCAGTACTTC. Translation: CASSQVPGQGYYEQYF.

This clone is a singleton in its sample. The V gene is TRBV27, the J gene TRBJ2-7; D possibly corresponds to TRBD1 (6 bases). The V end was cut by 5 bases, the J end by 4 bases, with 18 bases between. Germline V CDR1 and CDR2: MNHEY, SMNVEV (reference sequence). This CDR3 spans 15 amino acids. CDR3 region: CASSQERTGFYEQYF. CDR3 coding DNA: TGTGCCAGCAGTCAAGAACGTACAGGGTTTTACGAGCAGTACTTC.

This clone was seen a handful of times. The chain joins TRBV4-1 to TRBJ1-5, with D maybe TRBD1 (6 bases). V was cut by 0 bases and J by 2 bases, with 11 bases left in between. This CDR3 is 16 amino acids long. CDR1 and CDR2 from the germline V gene are MGHRA and YSYEKL. The CDR3 spells CASSQDRGFGNQPQHF. DNA for the CDR3: TGCGCCAGCAGCCAAGACAGGGGTTTTGGCAATCAGCCCCAGCATTTT.

The V gene is TRBV28, the J gene TRBJ1-2; 9 positions agree with TRBD1. The ends lost 6 bases at V and 8 bases at J; junction bases unmatched: 7. The CDR3 has 13 residues. Germline lookup yields CDR1 MDHEN and CDR2 SYDVKM. The CDR3 DNA reads TGTGCCAGCAGCTCCGGGACAGGGAAAGGCTACACCTTC. Amino acid sequence: CASSSGTGKGYTF.

This clone was found once. This rearrangement joins TRBV6-5 to TRBJ2-5, with a weak D call TRBD2 (6 bases). The length of the CDR3 is 15 residues. V gave up 5 bases and J gave up 3 bases, with 16 bases separating them. CDR1 and CDR2 (germline): MNHEY, SVGAGI. The chain's CDR3 is CASSAPRRGKETQYF. As DNA, the CDR3 is TGTGCCAGCAGTGCCCCCCGGAGGGGAAAAGAGACCCAGTACTTC.

V and J are TRBV4-1 and TRBJ2-3, with 8 positions matching TRBD2. The CDR3 consists of 12 residues. V lost 6 bases to trimming and J lost 5 bases; unmatched junction nucleotides: 1. The germline gives CDR1 MGHRA, CDR2 YSYEKL. CDR3 amino acids: CASSAGGDTQYF. The DNA of the CDR3 is TGCGCCAGCAGTGCGGGGGGAGATACGCAGTATTTT.

The rearrangement links TRBV7-2 to TRBJ2-2; 7 positions agree with TRBD2. The V gene's germline CDR1 is SGHTA and CDR2 FQGNSA. The CDR3 contains 15 residues. Trimming took 5 bases from V and 5 from J; bases not matched to a gene: 8. CDR3 sequence reads: CASSPGGRGTGELFF. In nucleotides, the CDR3 is TGTGCCAGCAGCCCGGGCGGGCGGGGGACCGGGGAGCTGTTTTTT.

The chain links TRBV5-1 to TRBJ2-7, with 8 bases that match TRBD1. V lost 4 bases, J lost 5 bases, and 11 bases stayed unmatched. Per germline, CDR1 SGHRS and CDR2 YFSETQ. The CDR3 loop spans 15 amino acids. The CDR3: CASSQIRDRNDEQYF. CDR3 nucleotides: TGCGCCAGCAGCCAAATCCGGGACAGGAACGACGAGCAGTACTTC.

The chain carries TRBV4-1 and TRBJ2-3; D is perhaps TRBD1 (6 bases). The CDR3 contains 17 residues. Germline V gene lookup returns CDR1 MGHRA and CDR2 YSYEKL. V was cut by 2 bases and J by 2 bases, with 17 bases left in between. CDR3 nucleotides: TGCGCCAGCAGCCAAACCGGACAGAGTGCCCCCACAGATACGCAGTATTTT. This encodes CASSQTGQSAPTDTQYF.

This clone was found a few times. The V and J genes are TRBV5-1 and TRBJ2-7, with D maybe TRBD2 (6 bases). The V end lost 3 bases, the J end lost 5 bases, and 15 bases lay between the germline ends. This CDR3 region has 14 residues. Germline CDR1 and CDR2: SGHRS and YFSETQ. CDR3 amino acids: CASSSGLALDEQYF. DNA for the CDR3: TGCGCCAGCAGCTCGGGACTGGCCTTGGACGAGCAGTACTTC.

V usage is TRBV28 and J usage is TRBJ1-2; perhaps TRBD1 as D (5 bases). Trimming took off 5 bases at V and 6 bases at J, with 22 bases between the two ends. This CDR3 is 16 amino acids long. The germline CDR1 and CDR2 sequences are MDHEN and SYDVKM. CDR3 sequence reads: CASSPAGGIPLDGYTF. The CDR3 coding sequence is TGTGCCAGCAGTCCCGCCGGGGGGATTCCCCTAGATGGCTACACCTTC.

CDR3 in DNA: TGTGCCAGCAGCGTGACAGGGGGTGGAAACACCATATATTTT. This encodes CASSVTGGGNTIYF. This chain joins TRBV9 and TRBJ1-3; TRBD1 aligns across 9 bases. The germline gives CDR1 SGDLS, CDR2 YYNGEE. Trimming removed 2 bases from V and 3 bases from J; junction bases left unmatched: 0. The CDR3 totals 14 residues. Looking up the rest from reference TRBV9 and TRBJ1-3 gives the full variable domain: DSGVTQTPKHLITATGQRVTLRCSPRSGDLSVYWYQQSLDQGLQFLIQYYNGEERAKGNILERFSAQQFPDLHSELNLSSLELGDSALYFCASSVTGGGNTIYFGEGSWLTVV.

The genes are TRBV2 and TRBJ2-7; D gene ambiguous. Germline CDR1 reads SNHLY; CDR2 reads FYNNEI. The CDR3 extends over 11 amino acids. V lost 5 bases and J 6 bases, leaving 8 bases between the germline ends. The CDR3 spells CASSFSGEQYF. The CDR3 bases are TGTGCCAGCAGTTTTAGTGGCGAGCAGTACTTC.

The CDR3 DNA reads as TGTGCCAGCAGCGTAGCTGAGGGGGTGGTCTATGGCTACACCTTC. Protein: CASSVAEGVVYGYTF. The chain recombines TRBV9 with TRBJ1-2; TRBD1 is a possible D gene (6 bases). Germline CDR1 reads SGDLS; CDR2 reads YYNGEE. The V and J ends lost 0 bases and 4 bases respectively, with 13 bases between them. The CDR3 is made up of 15 amino acids. Full variable domain (rest looked up from reference TRBV9 and TRBJ1-2): DSGVTQTPKHLITATGQRVTLRCSPRSGDLSVYWYQQSLDQGLQFLIQYYNGEERAKGNILERFSAQQFPDLHSELNLSSLELGDSALYFCASSVAEGVVYGYTFGSGTRLTVV.

V usage is TRBV11-2 and J usage is TRBJ1-5, with D unclear. The CDR3 has 15 amino acids. V lost 0 bases and J lost 5, with 11 bases in between. Germline CDR1 SGHAT, CDR2 FQNNGV. The CDR3 is CASSLDPGSHQPQHF. In nucleotides, the CDR3 is TGTGCCAGCAGCTTAGACCCCGGGAGCCATCAGCCCCAGCATTTT.

The gene calls are TRBV2 and TRBJ1-2, with TRBD1 matching 7 bases. V shed 5 bases and J 6 bases; nucleotides not matched to a gene: 9. CDR1 and CDR2 (germline): SNHLY, FYNNEI. The length of the CDR3 is 14 residues. As DNA, the CDR3 is TGTGCCAGCAGTCAAACGCGGACAGGCAATGGCTACACCTTC. Translation gives CASSQTRTGNGYTF. The variable domain in full, with the rest retrieved from reference TRBV2 and TRBJ1-2, is EPEVTQTPSHQVTQMGQEVILRCVPISNHLYFYWYRQILGQKVEFLVSFYNNEISEKSEIFDDQFSVERPDGSNFTLKIRSTKLEDSAMYFCASSQTRTGNGYTFGSGTRLTVV.

The rearrangement links TRBV27 to TRBJ1-4; D is ambiguous. V lost 0 bases and J 4 bases, leaving 15 bases between the germline ends. The germline V gene encodes CDR1 MNHEY and CDR2 SMNVEV (reference sequence). The CDR3 extends over 17 amino acids. CDR3 nucleotide sequence: TGTGCCAGCAGTTTATCCGGCTGGGAGGGAGGTAATGAAAAACTGTTTTTT. This translates into CASSLSGWEGGNEKLFF.

V and J are TRBV27 and TRBJ1-5; D remains ambiguous. The CDR3 is 15 residues long. V gave up 3 bases and J gave up 0 bases, with 9 bases separating them. Germline CDR1 reads MNHEY; CDR2 reads SMNVEV (reference sequence). The CDR3 DNA reads as TGTGCCAGCAGTTTGCGGCAGCCTAGCAATCAGCCCCAGCATTTT. This translates into CASSLRQPSNQPQHF.